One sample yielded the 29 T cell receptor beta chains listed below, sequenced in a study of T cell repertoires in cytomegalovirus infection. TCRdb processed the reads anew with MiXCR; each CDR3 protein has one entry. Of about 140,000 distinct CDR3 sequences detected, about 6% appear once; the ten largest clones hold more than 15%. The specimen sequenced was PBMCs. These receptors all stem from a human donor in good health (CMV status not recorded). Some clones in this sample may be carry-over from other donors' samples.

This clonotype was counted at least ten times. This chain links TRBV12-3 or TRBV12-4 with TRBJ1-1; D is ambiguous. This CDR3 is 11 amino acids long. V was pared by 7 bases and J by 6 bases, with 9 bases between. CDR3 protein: CASKSLSEAFF. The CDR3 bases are TGTGCCAGCAAATCCCTCTCTGAAGCTTTCTTT.

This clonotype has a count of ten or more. The CDR3 nucleotides are TGTGCCAGCAGCTTTATTCCGGGACACTCAACGGGGAATGAGCAGTTCTTC. Protein: CASSFIPGHSTGNEQFF. This sequence joins TRBV7-6 and TRBJ2-1, with TRBD1 as a possible D gene (6 bases). The CDR3 length is 17 residues. V was trimmed by 3 bases and J by 7 bases, leaving 22 bases between them. The germline V gene encodes CDR1 SGHVS and CDR2 FNYEAQ.

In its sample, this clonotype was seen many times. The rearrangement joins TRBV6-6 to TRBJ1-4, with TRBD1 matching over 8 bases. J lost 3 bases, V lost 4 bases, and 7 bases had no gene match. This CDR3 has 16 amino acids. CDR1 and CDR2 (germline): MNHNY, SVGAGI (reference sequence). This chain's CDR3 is CASSSRQGRANEKLFF. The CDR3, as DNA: TGTGCCAGCAGTTCCCGACAGGGGAGGGCTAATGAAAAACTGTTTTTT.

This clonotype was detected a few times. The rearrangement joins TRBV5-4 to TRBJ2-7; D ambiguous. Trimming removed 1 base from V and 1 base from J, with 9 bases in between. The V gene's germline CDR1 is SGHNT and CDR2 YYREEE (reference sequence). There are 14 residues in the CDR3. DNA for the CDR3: TGTGCCAGCAGCTTGCGCGGTACGTCCTACGAGCAGTACTTC. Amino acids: CASSLRGTSYEQYF.

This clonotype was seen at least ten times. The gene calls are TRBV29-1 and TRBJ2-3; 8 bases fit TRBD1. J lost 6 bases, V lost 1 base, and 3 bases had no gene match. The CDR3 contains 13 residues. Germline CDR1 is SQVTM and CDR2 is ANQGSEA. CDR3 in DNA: TGCAGCGTTGAAGCGACAGGGGTGGATACGCAGTATTTT. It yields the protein CSVEATGVDTQYF.

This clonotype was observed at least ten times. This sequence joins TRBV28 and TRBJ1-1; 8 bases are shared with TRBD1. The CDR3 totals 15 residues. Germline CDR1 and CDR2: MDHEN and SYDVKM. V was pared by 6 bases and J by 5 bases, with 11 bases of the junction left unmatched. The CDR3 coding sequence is TGTGCCAGCAGGCCCGGACAGGGAATGGGAACTGAAGCTTTCTTT. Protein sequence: CASRPGQGMGTEAFF.

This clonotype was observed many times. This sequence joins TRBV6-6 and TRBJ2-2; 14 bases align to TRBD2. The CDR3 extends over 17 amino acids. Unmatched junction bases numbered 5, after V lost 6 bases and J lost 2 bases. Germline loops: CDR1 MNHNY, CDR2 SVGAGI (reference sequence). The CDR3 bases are TGTGCCAGCAGAACCGGGACTAGCGGGGGTAACACCGGGGAGCTGTTTTTT. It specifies CASRTGTSGGNTGELFF.

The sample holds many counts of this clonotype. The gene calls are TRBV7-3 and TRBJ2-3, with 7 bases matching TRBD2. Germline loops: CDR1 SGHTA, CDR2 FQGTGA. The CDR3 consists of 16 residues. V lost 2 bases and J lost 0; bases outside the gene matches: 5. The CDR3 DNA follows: TGTGCCAGCAGCTTAGAAGCGGGACCGAGCACAGATACGCAGTATTTT. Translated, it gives CASSLEAGPSTDTQYF.

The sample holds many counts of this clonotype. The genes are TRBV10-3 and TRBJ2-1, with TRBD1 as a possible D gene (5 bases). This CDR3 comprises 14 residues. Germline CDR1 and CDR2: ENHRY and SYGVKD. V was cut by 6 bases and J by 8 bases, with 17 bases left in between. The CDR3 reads CAIRAGSSGYEQFF. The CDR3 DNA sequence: TGTGCCATCAGGGCCGGCAGTTCAGGGTATGAGCAGTTCTTC.

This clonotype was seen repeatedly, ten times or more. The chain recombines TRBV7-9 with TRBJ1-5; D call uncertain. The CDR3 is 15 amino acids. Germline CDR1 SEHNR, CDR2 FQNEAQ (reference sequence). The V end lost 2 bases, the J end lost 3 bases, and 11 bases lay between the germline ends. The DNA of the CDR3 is TGTGCCAGCAGCTTAAACGCCGGGGTCAATCAGCCCCAGCATTTT. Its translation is CASSLNAGVNQPQHF.

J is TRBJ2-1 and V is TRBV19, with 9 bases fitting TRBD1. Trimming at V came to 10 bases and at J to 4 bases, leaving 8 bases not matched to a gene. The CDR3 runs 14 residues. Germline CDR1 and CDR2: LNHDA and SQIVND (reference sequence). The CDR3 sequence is CATQPGTGYNEQFF. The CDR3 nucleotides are TGTGCCACCCAACCCGGGACAGGGTACAATGAGCAGTTCTTC.

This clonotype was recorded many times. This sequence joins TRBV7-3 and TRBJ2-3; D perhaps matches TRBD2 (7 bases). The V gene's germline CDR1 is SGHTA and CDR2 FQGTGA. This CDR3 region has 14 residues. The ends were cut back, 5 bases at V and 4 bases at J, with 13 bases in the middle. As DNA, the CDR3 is TGTGCCAGCAGCCCCTCCGGGGGGCCAGATACGCAGTATTTT. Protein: CASSPSGGPDTQYF.

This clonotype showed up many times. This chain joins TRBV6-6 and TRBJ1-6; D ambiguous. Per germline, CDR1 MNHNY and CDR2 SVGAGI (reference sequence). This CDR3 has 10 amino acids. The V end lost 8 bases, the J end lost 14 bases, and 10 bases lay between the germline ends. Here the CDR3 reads CASGDSALHF. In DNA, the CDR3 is TGTGCCAGCGGAGACTCGGCCCTCCACTTT.

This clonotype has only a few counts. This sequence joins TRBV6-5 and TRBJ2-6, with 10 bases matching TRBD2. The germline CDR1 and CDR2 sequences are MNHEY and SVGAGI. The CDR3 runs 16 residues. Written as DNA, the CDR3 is TGTGGGGTGCTAGCGGGGGTTCCCTCTGGGGCCAACGTCCTGACTTTC. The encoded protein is CGVLAGVPSGANVLTF.

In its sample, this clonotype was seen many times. The DNA of the CDR3 is TGTGCCAGCAGTGTAAGGGGGAATGAAAAACTGTTTTTT. It translates to CASSVRGNEKLFF. This chain uses TRBV7-2 with TRBJ1-4; TRBD1 is a possible D gene (6 bases). This CDR3 is 13 amino acids long. V was clipped by 6 bases and J by 5 bases, with 10 bases between them. Looked up from germline, CDR1 is SGHTA and CDR2 is FQGNSA.

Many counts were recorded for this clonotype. The CDR3 coding sequence is TGTGCCAGCAGCTCGCGGCGCTCCTACAATGAGCAGTTCTTC. As protein: CASSSRRSYNEQFF. The chain joins TRBV7-2 to TRBJ2-1; D remains unclear. The germline V gene has CDR1 SGHTA and CDR2 FQGNSA. The CDR3 runs 14 residues. The V end lost 4 bases, the J end lost 0 bases, and 7 bases lay between the germline ends.

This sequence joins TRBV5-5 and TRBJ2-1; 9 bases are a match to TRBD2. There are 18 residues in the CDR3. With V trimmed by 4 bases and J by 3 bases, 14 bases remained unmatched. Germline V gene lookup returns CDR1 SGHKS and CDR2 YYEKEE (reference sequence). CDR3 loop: CASSRDGSGGRRYNEQFF. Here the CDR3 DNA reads TGTGCCAGCAGCCGGGACGGTAGCGGGGGCCGGCGCTACAATGAGCAGTTCTTC.

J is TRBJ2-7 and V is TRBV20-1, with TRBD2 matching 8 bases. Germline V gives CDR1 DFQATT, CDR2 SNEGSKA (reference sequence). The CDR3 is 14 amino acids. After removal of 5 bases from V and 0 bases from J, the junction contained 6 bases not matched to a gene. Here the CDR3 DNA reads TGCAGTGCTCATCCGGGAGGGAACTCCTACGAGCAGTACTTC. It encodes CSAHPGGNSYEQYF.

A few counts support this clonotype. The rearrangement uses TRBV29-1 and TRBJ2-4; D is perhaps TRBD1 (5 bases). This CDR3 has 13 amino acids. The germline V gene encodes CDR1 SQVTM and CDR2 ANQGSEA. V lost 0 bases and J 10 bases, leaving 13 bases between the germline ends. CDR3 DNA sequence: TGCAGCGTTGAAGATCAGGGCACCGCGATTCAGTACTTC. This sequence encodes CSVEDQGTAIQYF.

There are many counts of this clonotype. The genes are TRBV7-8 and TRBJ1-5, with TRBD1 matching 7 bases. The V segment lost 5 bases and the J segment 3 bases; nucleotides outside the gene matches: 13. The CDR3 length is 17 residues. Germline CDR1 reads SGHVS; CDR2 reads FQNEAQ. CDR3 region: CASSPVSTGALNQPQHF. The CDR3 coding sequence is TGTGCCAGCAGCCCCGTGTCCACAGGGGCACTCAATCAGCCCCAGCATTTT. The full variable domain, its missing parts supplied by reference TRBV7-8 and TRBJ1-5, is GAGVSQSPRYKVAKRGQDVALRCDPISGHVSLFWYQQALGQGPEFLTYFQNEAQLDKSGLPSDRFFAERPEGSVSTLKIQRTQQEDSAVYLCASSPVSTGALNQPQHFGDGTRLSIL.

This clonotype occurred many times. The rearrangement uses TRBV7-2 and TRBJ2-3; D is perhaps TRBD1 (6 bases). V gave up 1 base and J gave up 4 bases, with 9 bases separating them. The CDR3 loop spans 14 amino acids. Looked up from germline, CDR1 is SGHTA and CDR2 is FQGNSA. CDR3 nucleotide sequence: TGTGCCAGCAGCTTAGAGACAGGAGCAGATACGCAGTATTTT. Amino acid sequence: CASSLETGADTQYF.

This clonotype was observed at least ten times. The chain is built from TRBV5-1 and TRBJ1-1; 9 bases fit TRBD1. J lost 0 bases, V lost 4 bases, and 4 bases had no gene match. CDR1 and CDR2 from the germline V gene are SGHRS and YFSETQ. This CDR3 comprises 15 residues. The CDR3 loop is CASSTGQGMNTEAFF. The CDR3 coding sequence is TGCGCCAGCAGCACGGGACAGGGAATGAACACTGAAGCTTTCTTT.

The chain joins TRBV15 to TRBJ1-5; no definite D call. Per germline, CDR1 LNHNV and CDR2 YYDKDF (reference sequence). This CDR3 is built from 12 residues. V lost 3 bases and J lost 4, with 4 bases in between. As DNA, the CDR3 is TGTGCCACCAGCAGCATTAATCAGCCCCAGCATTTT. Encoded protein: CATSSINQPQHF.

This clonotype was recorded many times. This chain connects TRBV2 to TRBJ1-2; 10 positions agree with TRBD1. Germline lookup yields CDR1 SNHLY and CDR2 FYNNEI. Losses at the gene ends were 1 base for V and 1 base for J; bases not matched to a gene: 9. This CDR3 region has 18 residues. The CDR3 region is CASSEVLVRDRGNYGYTF. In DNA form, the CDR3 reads TGTGCCAGCAGTGAAGTCTTAGTCCGGGACAGGGGTAACTATGGCTACACCTTC.

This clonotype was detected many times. The CDR3 sequence is CASSLLPASYEQYF. CDR3 nucleotide sequence: TGCGCCAGCAGCTTGCTCCCTGCCTCCTACGAGCAGTACTTC. The chain joins TRBV5-1 to TRBJ2-7; D not certain. In germline, CDR1 is SGHRS, CDR2 YFSETQ. The CDR3 contains 14 residues. V was cut by 1 base and J by 0 bases, with 8 bases left in between.

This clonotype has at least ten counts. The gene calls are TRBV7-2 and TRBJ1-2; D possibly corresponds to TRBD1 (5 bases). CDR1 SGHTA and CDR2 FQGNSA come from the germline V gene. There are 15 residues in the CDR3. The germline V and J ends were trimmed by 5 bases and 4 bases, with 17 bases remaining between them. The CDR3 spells CASSPGTATLYGYTF. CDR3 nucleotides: TGTGCCAGCAGCCCCGGGACCGCCACTCTCTATGGCTACACCTTC.

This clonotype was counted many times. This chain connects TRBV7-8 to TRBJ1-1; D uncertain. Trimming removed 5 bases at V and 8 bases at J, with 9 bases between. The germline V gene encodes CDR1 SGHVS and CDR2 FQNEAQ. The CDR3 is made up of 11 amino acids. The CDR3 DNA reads TGTGCCAGCAGCCCCCACGTCGAAGCTTTCTTT. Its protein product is CASSPHVEAFF.

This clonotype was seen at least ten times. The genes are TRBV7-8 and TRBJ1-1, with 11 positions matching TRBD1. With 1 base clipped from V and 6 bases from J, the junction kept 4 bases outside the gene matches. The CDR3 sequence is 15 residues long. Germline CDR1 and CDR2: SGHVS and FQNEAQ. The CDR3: CASSLGTGGISEAFF. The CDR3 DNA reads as TGTGCCAGCAGCTTAGGGACAGGGGGCATTTCTGAAGCTTTCTTT.

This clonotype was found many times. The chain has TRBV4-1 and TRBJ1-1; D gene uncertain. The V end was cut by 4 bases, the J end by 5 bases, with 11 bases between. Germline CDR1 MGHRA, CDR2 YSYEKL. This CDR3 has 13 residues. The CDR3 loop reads CASSPTEWTEAFF. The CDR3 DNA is TGCGCCAGCAGCCCCACAGAGTGGACTGAAGCTTTCTTT.